The present T cell receptor (beta chain) was sequenced within a study of beta chain features in type 1 diabetes (dated by TCRdb to the late 2010s). General notes on the study: Mean age, gender distribution, total cell number and subset yield did not differ between patients and healthy donors. A total of 90 million to 130 million sorted cells were examined across all samples, and a strong correlation was observed between cell number per subset and RNA yield. The study compared TCRB repertoires of sorted circulating CD4+ T cell subsets between recently diagnosed type 1 diabetes patients and matched healthy donors. Naive and central memory subsets were obtained from all 30 or so donors, but regulatory and stem cell-like memory subsets were isolated from only 8 patients and roughly eight healthy donors. Points the paper makes about the study in general: HLA sub-analyses involved small numbers of individuals, so any influence of HLA type on TCRB rearrangement remained unresolved. Type 1 diabetes patients showed a moderate but significant shortening of TCRB CDR3 length in all four CD4+ subsets. The naive, central memory and regulatory TCRB repertoires appeared to resemble one another more closely among patients than among healthy donors. Fewer insertions and more nucleotide deletions at VDJ recombination sites were observed in patients with type 1 diabetes, implying thymic rearrangement abnormalities. Because cDNA rather than genomic DNA was sequenced, highly expressing activated cells could have been over-represented, although no difference in activation and CD3 levels was found between groups. PCR may preferentially amplify shorter templates, but because patient and control samples were amplified and corrected together, any resulting skew would affect both groups equally.

A note on this clone: The antigen it recognizes is unknown. No much larger clonotype is one base removed from it; base qualities were not supplied.

Each donor gave one peripheral blood draw, averaging approximately 0.12 L, which was collected into heparinised tubes. Using a panel that included CD45RO, CCR7, CD25, CD127, CD95 and CD27, naive, central memory, regulatory and stem cell-like memory CD4+ T cells were sorted on a BD FACSAria II. All sorted populations exceeded 98% purity. PBMCs were isolated immediately by Lymphoprep density gradient centrifugation and stained directly without culture. To minimize batch effects, samples were stained and sorted in pairs, one healthy donor with one patient per experiment. The entire isolated RNA was reverse transcribed using the High Capacity cDNA Reverse Transcription Kit, and thus expressed TCRB transcripts were sequenced. Naive, central memory and regulatory T cell samples underwent deep immunoSEQ sequencing, averaging approximately 3.3 million total reads per sample. Sorted cells were lysed in RLT buffer, and RNA was extracted using DNase-treated RNeasy Micro or Mini kits according to cell number. To prevent cross-contamination, each cell subset was processed individually, whereas patient and healthy donor samples were processed jointly. The immunoSEQ multiplex PCR was used to amplify TCRB sequences from cDNA, yielding 87-bp fragments that span the CDR3 region. The amplicons were sequenced using the Illumina HiSeq platform. The original pipeline was this. PCR bias was computationally corrected using synthetic template baselines, reads within Hamming distance 2 were collapsed, and singletons that could not be merged were discarded. Reads were aligned against IMGT to assign V, D and J genes, CDR3 length and insertions or deletions at six rearrangement sites. Within each subset, clonotype counts were normalized to sorted cell number, and only after that were true diversity and Gini coefficients computed with the tcR R package. Repertoire sharing was quantified using the overlap coefficient calculated on TCRB nucleotide sequences. Out-of-frame TCRB sequences from naive cells were analyzed as a proxy for the pre-selection repertoire. The source is immuneACCESS, and TCRdb retained only in-frame sequences with V and J called. Part of the clones is not carried over; for the studies checked, unresolved V genes explain less than half of this, and the remainder is unexplained. V and J calls and clone size are those listed in that table; D and trimming were worked out from the DNA. The sample has about 650,000 clones on record, roughly an eighth of them singletons. The ten largest clones take up around 0.12% of the sample.

Its CDR3 holds 13 amino acids, cysteine through phenylalanine. Only the CDR3 DNA is retained, 39 bases long and in frame from the first base. CDR1 and CDR2 (SQVTM, ANQGSEA) derive from the germline V gene. Trimming at the junction amounts to 5 bases on V and 6 bases on J, and the germline ends lie 13 bases apart. This sequence uses TRBV29-1 and TRBJ1-4; no D gene call is confident. Sequencing was performed on naive CD4+ T cells from blood. The meaning of the sample's cell subset or site label: true naive CD4+ T cells. The TCR sequence derives from a man younger than 40 with type 1 diabetes. The nucleotide sequence is given as TGCAGCGTTTATGGCCCAGAGGATGAAAAACTGTTTTTT. This codes for CSVYGPEDEKLFF.